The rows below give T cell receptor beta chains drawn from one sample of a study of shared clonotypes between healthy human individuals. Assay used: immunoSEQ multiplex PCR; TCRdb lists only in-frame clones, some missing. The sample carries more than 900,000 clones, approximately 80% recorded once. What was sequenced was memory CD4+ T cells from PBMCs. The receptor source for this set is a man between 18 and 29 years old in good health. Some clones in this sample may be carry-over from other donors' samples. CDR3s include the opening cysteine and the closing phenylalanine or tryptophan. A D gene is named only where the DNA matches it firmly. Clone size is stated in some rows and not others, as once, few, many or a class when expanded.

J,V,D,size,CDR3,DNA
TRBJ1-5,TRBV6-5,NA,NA,CASSYRQLQPQHF,TGTGCCAGCAGTTACCGCCAGCTTCAGCCCCAGCATTTT
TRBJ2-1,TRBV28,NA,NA,CASGEQFF,TGTGCCAGCGGTGAGCAGTTCTTC
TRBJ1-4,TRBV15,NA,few,CATSRDWGHEKLFF,TGTGCCACCAGCAGAGATTGGGGTCATGAAAAACTGTTTTTT
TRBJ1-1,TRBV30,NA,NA,CAWSVRRGRTEAFF,TGTGCCTGGAGTGTACGCAGGGGACGGACTGAAGCTTTCTTT
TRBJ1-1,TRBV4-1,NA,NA,CASSQGQGVNTEAFF,TGCGCCAGCAGCCAAGGCCAGGGCGTGAACACTGAAGCTTTCTTT
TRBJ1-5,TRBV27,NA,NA,CASSLRRFEPQHF,TGTGCCAGCAGTTTAAGGAGGTTTGAACCCCAGCATTTT
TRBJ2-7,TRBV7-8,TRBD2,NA,CASSLGREGSYEQYF,TGTGCCAGCAGCCTTGGGCGGGAGGGGTCGTACGAGCAGTACTTC
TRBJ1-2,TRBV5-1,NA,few,CASSLDSSNYGYTF,TGCGCCAGCAGCTTGGACAGCTCTAACTATGGCTACACCTTC
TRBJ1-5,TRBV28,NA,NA,CASTSLSGTAKPQHF,TGTGCCAGCACCTCCCTTTCCGGGACGGCGAAGCCCCAGCATTTT
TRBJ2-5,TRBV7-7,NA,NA,CASSPQGSETQYF,TGTGCCAGCAGCCCTCAGGGGTCAGAGACCCAGTACTTC